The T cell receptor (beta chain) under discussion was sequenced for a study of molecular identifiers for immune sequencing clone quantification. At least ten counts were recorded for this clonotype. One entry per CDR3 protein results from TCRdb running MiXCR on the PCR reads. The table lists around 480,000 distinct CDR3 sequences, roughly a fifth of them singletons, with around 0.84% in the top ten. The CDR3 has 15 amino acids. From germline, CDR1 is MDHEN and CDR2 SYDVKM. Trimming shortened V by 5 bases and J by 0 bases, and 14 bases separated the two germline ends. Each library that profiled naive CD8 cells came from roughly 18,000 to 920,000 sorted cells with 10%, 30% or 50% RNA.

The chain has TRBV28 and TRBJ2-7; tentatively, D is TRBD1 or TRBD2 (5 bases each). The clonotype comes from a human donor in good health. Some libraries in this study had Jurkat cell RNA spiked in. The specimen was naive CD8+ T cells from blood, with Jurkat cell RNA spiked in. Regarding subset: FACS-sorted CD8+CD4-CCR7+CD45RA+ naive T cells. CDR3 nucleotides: TGTGCCAGCAGTCCTGGGACGGCAAGCTCCTACGAGCAGTACTTC. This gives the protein CASSPGTASSYEQYF.